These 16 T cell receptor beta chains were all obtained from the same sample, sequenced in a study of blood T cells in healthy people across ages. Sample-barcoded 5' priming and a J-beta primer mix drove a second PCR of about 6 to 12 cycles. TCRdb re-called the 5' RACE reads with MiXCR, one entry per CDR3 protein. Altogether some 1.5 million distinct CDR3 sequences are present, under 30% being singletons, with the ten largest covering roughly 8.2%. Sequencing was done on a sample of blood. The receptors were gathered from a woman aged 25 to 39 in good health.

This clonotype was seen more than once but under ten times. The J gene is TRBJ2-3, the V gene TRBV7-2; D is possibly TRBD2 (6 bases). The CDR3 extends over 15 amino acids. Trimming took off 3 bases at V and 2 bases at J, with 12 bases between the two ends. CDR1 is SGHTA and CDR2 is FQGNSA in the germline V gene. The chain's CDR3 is CASSLERAATDTQYF. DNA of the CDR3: TGTGCCAGCAGCTTGGAGCGGGCCGCCACAGATACGCAGTATTTT.

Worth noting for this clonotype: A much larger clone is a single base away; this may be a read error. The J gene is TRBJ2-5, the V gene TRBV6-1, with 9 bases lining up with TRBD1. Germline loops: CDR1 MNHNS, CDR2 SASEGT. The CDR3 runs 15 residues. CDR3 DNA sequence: TGTGCCAGCAGTGTACAGACAGGGGGGGAAGAGACCCGGTACTTC. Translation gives CASSVQTGGEETRYF.

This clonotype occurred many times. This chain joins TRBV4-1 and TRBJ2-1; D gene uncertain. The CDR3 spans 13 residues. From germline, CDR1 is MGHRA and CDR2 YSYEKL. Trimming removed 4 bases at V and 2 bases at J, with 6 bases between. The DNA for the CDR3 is TGCGCCAGCAGCCTCCGGACCTACAATGAGCAGTTCTTC. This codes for CASSLRTYNEQFF.

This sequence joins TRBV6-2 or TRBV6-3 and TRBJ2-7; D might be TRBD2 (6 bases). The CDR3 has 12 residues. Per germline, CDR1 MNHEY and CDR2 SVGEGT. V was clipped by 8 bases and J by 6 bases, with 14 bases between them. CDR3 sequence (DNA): TGTGCCAGCCGCCCTGGCGGGGTCGAGCAGTACTTC. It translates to CASRPGGVEQYF.

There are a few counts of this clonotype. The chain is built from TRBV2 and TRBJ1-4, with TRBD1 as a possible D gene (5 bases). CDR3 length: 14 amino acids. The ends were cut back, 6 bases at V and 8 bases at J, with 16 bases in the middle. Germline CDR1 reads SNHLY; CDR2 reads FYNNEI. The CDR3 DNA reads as TGTGCCAGCAGGCGGACGGGGCTTAGAGAAAAACTGTTTTTT. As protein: CASRRTGLREKLFF.

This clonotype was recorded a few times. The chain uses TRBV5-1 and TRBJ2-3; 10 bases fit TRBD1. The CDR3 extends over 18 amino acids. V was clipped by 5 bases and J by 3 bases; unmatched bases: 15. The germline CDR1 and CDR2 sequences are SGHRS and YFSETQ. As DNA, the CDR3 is TGCGCCAGCAGTGGGGGACAGGGGAAGACTTTTAGGACAGATACGCAGTATTTT. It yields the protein CASSGGQGKTFRTDTQYF.

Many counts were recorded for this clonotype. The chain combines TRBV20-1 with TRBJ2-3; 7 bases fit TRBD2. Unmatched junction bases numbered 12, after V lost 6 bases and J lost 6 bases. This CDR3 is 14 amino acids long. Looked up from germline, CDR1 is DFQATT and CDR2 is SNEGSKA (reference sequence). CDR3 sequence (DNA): TGCAGTGCCCAAGGACTAGGGGTACTGGATACGCAGTATTTT. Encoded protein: CSAQGLGVLDTQYF.

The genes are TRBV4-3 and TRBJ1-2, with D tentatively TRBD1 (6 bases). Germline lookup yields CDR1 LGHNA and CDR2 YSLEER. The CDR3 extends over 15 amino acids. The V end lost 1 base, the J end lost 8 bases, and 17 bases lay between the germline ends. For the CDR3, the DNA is TGCGCCAGCAGCCAAGGAGATATGTCAGGACAGGGCTACACCTTC. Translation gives CASSQGDMSGQGYTF.

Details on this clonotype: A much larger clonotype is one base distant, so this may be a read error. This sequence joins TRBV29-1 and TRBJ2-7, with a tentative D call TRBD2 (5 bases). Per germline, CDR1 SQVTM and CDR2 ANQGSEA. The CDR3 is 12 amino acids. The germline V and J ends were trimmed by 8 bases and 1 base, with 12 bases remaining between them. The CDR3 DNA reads TGCAGCATTGGTCGGGGATCCTACGAGCAGTACTTC. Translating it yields CSIGRGSYEQYF.

The CDR3 sequence: CATSAGQSIQPQHF. CDR3 nucleotides: TGTGCCACCAGTGCGGGACAGTCAATTCAGCCCCAGCATTTT. The genes are TRBV15 and TRBJ1-5, with 7 nucleotides matching TRBD1. The CDR3 spans 14 residues. V trimming: 6 bases; J trimming: 6 bases; junction bases outside the gene matches: 8. The germline V gene encodes CDR1 LNHNV and CDR2 YYDKDF (reference sequence).

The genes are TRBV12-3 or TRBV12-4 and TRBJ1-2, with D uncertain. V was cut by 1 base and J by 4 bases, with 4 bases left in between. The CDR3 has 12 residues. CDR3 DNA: TGTGCCAGCAGTTTAGAAATCTATGGCTACACCTTC. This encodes CASSLEIYGYTF.

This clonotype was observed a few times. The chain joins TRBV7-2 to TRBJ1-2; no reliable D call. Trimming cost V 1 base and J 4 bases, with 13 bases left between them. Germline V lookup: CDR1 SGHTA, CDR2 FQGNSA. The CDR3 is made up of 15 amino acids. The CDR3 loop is CASSLDKAPLYGYTF. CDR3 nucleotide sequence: TGTGCCAGCAGCTTAGATAAGGCCCCCCTCTATGGCTACACCTTC.

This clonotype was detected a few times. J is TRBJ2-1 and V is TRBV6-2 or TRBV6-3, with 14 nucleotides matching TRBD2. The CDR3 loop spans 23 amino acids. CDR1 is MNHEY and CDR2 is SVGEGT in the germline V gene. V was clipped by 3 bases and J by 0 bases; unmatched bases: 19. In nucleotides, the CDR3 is TGTGCCAGCAGTTATTCCGGGACAGGCTGGACTAGCGGGGGGTCGAGCTCCTACAATGAGCAGTTCTTC. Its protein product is CASSYSGTGWTSGGSSSYNEQFF.

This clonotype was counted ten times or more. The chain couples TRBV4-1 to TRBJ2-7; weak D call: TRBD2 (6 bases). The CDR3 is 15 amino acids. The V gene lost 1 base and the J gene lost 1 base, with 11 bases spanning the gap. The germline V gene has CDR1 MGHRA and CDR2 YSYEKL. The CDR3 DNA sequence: TGCGCCAGCAGCCAAGCACTAGCTCGTTCCTACGAGCAGTACTTC. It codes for CASSQALARSYEQYF.

CDR3 in DNA: TGCAGTGCTAGAGGACTTTCCGGGACTAGCGGATTAGCCAAAAACATTCAGTACTTC. Translating it yields CSARGLSGTSGLAKNIQYF. The chain recombines TRBV20-1 with TRBJ2-4, with 11 bases fitting TRBD2. The CDR3 length is 19 residues. V gave up 1 base and J gave up 0 bases; unmatched junction bases: 11. CDR1 and CDR2 from the germline V gene are DFQATT and SNEGSKA (reference sequence).

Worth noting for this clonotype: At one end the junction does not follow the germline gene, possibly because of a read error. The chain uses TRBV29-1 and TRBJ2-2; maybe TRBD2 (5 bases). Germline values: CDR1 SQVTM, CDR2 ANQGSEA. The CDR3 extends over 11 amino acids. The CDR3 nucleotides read TGCAGCGTTCTCAACACCGGGGAGCGGTTTTTT. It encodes CSVLNTGERFF.